A single sample is the source of the 14 T cell receptor beta chains below, sequenced in a study of blood T cell repertoires in COVID-19 (dated by TCRdb to 2020 to 2022). The library came from the immunoSEQ multiplex PCR assay. Not all clones reach the TCRdb copy of this immuneACCESS table, which keeps in-frame sequences only. Checked studies attribute under half of the gap to unresolved V genes and leave the rest unexplained. Across this sample there are about 230,000 clones, with 81% seen only once. Roughly 7.9% of the sample rests with the top ten. The sample consisted of peripheral blood. These receptors originate from a woman at least 80 years old with acute or convalescent COVID-19.

This chain uses TRBV6-5 with TRBJ2-4; D is perhaps TRBD1 (6 bases). Germline lookup yields CDR1 MNHEY and CDR2 SVGAGI. The CDR3 runs 14 residues. V was trimmed by 8 bases and J by 8 bases, leaving 19 bases between them. CDR3 protein: CASAWGTEGDIQYF. The CDR3 nucleotides are TGTGCCAGCGCATGGGGCACCGAGGGGGACATTCAGTACTTC.

The chain recombines TRBV4-1 with TRBJ1-4; 7 bases line up with TRBD1. CDR1 and CDR2 from the germline V gene are MGHRA and YSYEKL. V lost 0 bases, J lost 8 bases, and 9 bases stayed unmatched. This CDR3 region has 16 residues. The CDR3 loop is CASSQEGGTVGEKLFF. The CDR3 nucleotides read TGCGCCAGCAGCCAAGAAGGGGGGACAGTTGGGGAAAAACTGTTTTTT.

This chain joins TRBV5-1 and TRBJ2-1; 10 bases fit TRBD2. From germline, CDR1 is SGHRS and CDR2 YFSETQ. This CDR3 has 17 residues. V was clipped by 0 bases and J by 6 bases; unmatched bases: 9. The CDR3 nucleotides are TGCGCCAGCAGCTTGGGGGGGCTAGCGGGAGTATTCAATGAGCAGTTCTTC. It codes for CASSLGGLAGVFNEQFF.

The rearrangement links TRBV19 to TRBJ2-3; 11 positions agree with TRBD1. V lost 7 bases and J lost 3; bases outside the gene matches: 9. This CDR3 region has 16 residues. CDR1 is LNHDA and CDR2 is SQIVND in the germline V gene (reference sequence). CDR3 DNA: TGTGCCAGTAAAACCCCCGGGACAGGGGGAACAGATACGCAGTATTTT. Residues: CASKTPGTGGTDTQYF.

This clone has only one observation. V is TRBV12-3 or TRBV12-4 and J is TRBJ2-2; 7 bases fit TRBD2. This CDR3 contains 12 residues. Trimming cost V 7 bases and J 6 bases; bases outside gene matches: 2. The CDR3 reads CASKRDSGELFF. As DNA, the CDR3 is TGTGCCAGCAAGCGGGATTCCGGGGAGCTGTTTTTT.

The chain employs TRBV19 and TRBJ1-2; 9 nucleotides align to TRBD1. The CDR3 is 13 amino acids. Germline assignment: CDR1 LNHDA and CDR2 SQIVND (reference sequence). V was clipped by 3 bases and J by 8 bases; unmatched bases: 4. The DNA of the CDR3 is TGTGCCAGTAGTATGGTCGGACAGGGGGGCTACACCTTC. Encoded protein: CASSMVGQGGYTF.

The chain has TRBV19 and TRBJ1-3; D possibly corresponds to TRBD1 (5 bases). This CDR3 has 13 residues. Trimming shortened V by 7 bases and J by 4 bases, and 11 bases separated the two germline ends. Germline V CDR1 and CDR2: LNHDA, SQIVND (reference sequence). The CDR3 DNA reads as TGTGCCAGTATTGACAGAATGGGAAACACCATATATTTT. Its translation: CASIDRMGNTIYF.

The rearrangement links TRBV2 to TRBJ1-2, with 7 bases lining up with TRBD1. Trimming removed 3 bases from V and 4 bases from J; junction bases left unmatched: 5. CDR3 size: 14 residues. The germline gives CDR1 SNHLY, CDR2 FYNNEI. The CDR3 nucleotides read TGTGCCAGCAGTGATAAGGGGGCGGTCTATGGCTACACCTTC. Residues: CASSDKGAVYGYTF.

This clone was seen a few times. The genes are TRBV9 and TRBJ2-1; D possibly corresponds to TRBD2 (5 bases). The CDR3 spans 15 residues. Germline loops: CDR1 SGDLS, CDR2 YYNGEE. V gave up 0 bases and J gave up 6 bases, with 13 bases separating them. CDR3 loop: CASSVEGGPTNEQFF. The CDR3 region has the DNA TGTGCCAGCAGCGTAGAAGGAGGCCCCACCAATGAGCAGTTCTTC.

With respect to this clone: Within the sample, other DNA sequences also encode this same CDR3. J is TRBJ2-3 and V is TRBV11-2; 8 bases agree with TRBD2. Germline values: CDR1 SGHAT, CDR2 FQNNGV. The CDR3 covers 15 residues. V was clipped by 1 base and J by 3 bases; unmatched bases: 3. DNA for the CDR3: TGTGCCAGCAGCTTAGCGGGGGGGCTGACAGATACGCAGTATTTT. Translating gives CASSLAGGLTDTQYF.

This chain joins TRBV3-1 (or the pseudogene TRBV3-2) and TRBJ2-5; D remains ambiguous. V was clipped by 7 bases and J by 1 base, with 13 bases between them. Germline CDR1 and CDR2: LGHDT and YNNKEL (reference sequence). The CDR3 spans 14 residues. The CDR3 loop reads CASTSFGGQETQYF. DNA of the CDR3: TGTGCCAGCACCTCCTTCGGCGGCCAAGAGACCCAGTACTTC.

This clone has a handful of counts. The chain has TRBV6-1 and TRBJ2-7; 9 nucleotides agree with TRBD2. With V trimmed by 1 base and J by 4 bases, 8 bases remained unmatched. The germline V gene encodes CDR1 MNHNS and CDR2 SASEGT. This CDR3 has 16 residues. CDR3 protein: CASSEGFSGGFYEQYF. The DNA of the CDR3 is TGTGCCAGCAGTGAAGGGTTTAGCGGGGGATTTTACGAGCAGTACTTC.

The V and J genes are TRBV11-3 and TRBJ2-1, with 10 bases matching TRBD1. CDR1 SGHNT and CDR2 YENEEA come from the germline V gene. After removal of 4 bases from V and 6 bases from J, the junction contained 15 bases not matched to a gene. The length of the CDR3 is 18 residues. CDR3 DNA: TGTGCCAGCAGCTCCAATTGGGAAGTCGGGACAGGGGTCAATGAGCAGTTCTTC. Its protein product is CASSSNWEVGTGVNEQFF.

The chain combines TRBV19 with TRBJ1-5, with D tentatively TRBD1 (5 bases). This CDR3 comprises 14 residues. The V end lost 7 bases, the J end lost 2 bases, and 12 bases lay between the germline ends. CDR1 is LNHDA and CDR2 is SQIVND in the germline V gene (reference sequence). CDR3: CASNQGRGNQPQHF. The CDR3 DNA sequence: TGTGCCAGTAACCAGGGTCGTGGCAATCAGCCCCAGCATTTT.